This T cell receptor beta chain was profiled in a study of regulatory T cells in long-lasting Graves disease. About the study: Graves' patients, newly diagnosed, had taken antithyroid drugs under 3 months.

This clonotype was observed a few times. Indicated time point: newly diagnosed GD, antithyroid drugs for less than 3 months. Scientists built the TCR library using RNA that was extracted from PBMCs. Staff took roughly 9 milliliters of peripheral blood and put it into EDTA tubes. Arm-PCR of CDR3 regions and iRepertoire HTBI primers were used to build TCR beta libraries. TCRdb re-analysed the multiplex PCR reads in MiXCR, keeping a single row per CDR3 protein. The sample shows about 370,000 distinct CDR3 sequences, roughly 16% of them seen only once. Germline CDR1 reads MGHDK; CDR2 reads SYGVNS. The CDR3 has 13 amino acids. Trimming pared 5 bases from V and 4 bases from J, leaving 11 bases between.

The V call is TRBV25-1, the J call TRBJ1-2; unclear D gene. The sequences come from peripheral blood mononuclear cells (PBMCs), collected at new diagnosis, from a patient treated with antithyroid drugs. This TCR derives from a female donor with Graves disease. The CDR3 sequence: CASSRGNLYGYTF. CDR3 DNA sequence: TGTGCCAGCAGTCGAGGGAACCTCTATGGCTACACCTTC.